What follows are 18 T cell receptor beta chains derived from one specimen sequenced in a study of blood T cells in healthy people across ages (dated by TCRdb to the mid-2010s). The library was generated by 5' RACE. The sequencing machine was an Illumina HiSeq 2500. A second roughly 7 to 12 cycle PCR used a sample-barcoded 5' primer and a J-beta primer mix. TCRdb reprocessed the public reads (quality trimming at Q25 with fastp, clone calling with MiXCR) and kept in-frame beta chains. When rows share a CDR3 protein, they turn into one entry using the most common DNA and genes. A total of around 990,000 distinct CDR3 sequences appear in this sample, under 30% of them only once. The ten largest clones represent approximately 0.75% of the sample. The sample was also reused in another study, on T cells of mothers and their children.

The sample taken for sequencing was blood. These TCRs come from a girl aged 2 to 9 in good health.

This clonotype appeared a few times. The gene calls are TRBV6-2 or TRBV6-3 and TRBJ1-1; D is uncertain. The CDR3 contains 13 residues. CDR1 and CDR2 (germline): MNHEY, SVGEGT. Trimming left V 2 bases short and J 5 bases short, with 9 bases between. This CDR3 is CASSYPLGTEAFF. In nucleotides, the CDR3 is TGTGCCAGCAGTTACCCCCTCGGGACTGAAGCTTTCTTT.

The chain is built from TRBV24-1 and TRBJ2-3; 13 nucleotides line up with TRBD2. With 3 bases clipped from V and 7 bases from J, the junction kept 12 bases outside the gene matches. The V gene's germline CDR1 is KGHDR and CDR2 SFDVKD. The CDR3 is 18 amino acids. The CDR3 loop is CATSDRRWTSGSLNTQYF. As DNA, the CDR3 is TGTGCCACCAGTGATCGACGCTGGACTAGCGGGAGTTTGAATACGCAGTATTTT.

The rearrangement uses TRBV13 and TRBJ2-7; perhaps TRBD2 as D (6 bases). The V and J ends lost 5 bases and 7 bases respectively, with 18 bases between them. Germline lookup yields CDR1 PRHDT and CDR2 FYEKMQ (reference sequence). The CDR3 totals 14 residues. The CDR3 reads CASSPWDLPGEQYF. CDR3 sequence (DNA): TGTGCCAGCAGCCCTTGGGACTTGCCGGGGGAGCAGTACTTC.

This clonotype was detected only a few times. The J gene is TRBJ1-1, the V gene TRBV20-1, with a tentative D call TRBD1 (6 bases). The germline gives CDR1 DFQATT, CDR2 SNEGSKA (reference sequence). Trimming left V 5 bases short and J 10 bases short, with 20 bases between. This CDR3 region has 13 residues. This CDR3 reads CSAAAGSTRGAFF. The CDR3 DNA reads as TGCAGTGCTGCGGCCGGGTCCACCAGGGGAGCTTTCTTT.

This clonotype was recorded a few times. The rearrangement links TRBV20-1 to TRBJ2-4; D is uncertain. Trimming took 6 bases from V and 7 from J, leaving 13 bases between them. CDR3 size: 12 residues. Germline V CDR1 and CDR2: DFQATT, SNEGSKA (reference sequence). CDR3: CSAVEVGNIQYF. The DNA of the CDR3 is TGCAGTGCGGTCGAGGTCGGGAACATTCAGTACTTC.

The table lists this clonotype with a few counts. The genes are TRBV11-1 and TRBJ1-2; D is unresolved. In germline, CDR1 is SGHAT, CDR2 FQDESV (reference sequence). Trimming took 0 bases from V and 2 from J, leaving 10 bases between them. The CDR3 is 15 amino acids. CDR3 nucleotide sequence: TGTGCCAGCAGCTTAGCGGGTCGCGGGAACTATGGCTACACCTTC. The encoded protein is CASSLAGRGNYGYTF.

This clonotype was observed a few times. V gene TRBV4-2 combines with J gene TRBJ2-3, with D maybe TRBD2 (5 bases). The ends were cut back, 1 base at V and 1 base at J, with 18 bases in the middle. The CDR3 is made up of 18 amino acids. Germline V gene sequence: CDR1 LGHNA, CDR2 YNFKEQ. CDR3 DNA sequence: TGTGCCAGCAGCCAAGTCAGGTGGGAGAACTTCGGCACAGATACGCAGTATTTT. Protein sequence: CASSQVRWENFGTDTQYF.

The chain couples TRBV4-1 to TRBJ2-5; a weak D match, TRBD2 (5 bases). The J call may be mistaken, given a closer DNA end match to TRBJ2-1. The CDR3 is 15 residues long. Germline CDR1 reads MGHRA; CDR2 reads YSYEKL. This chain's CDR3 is CASSQEGWVEGEQFF. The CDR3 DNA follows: TGCGCCAGCAGCCAAGAGGGGTGGGTTGAGGGTGAGCAGTTCTTC.

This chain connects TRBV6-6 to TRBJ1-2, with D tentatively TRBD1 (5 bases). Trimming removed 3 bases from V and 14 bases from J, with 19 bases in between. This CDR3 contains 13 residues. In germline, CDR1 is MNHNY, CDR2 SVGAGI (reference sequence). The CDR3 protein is CASSYTHGATRTF. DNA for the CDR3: TGTGCCAGCAGTTATACCCACGGGGCAACACGGACCTTC.

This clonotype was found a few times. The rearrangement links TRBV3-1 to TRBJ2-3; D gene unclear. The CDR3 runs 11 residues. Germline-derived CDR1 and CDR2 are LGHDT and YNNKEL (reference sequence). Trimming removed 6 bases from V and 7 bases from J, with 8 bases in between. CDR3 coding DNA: TGTGCCAGCAGTCACACCCATACGCAGTATTTT. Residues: CASSHTHTQYF.

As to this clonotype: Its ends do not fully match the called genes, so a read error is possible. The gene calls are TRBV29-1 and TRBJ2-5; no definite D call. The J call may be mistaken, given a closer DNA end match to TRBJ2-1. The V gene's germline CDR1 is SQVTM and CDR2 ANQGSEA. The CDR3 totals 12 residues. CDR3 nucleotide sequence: TGCAGCGTGCATACTACAAGCAATGGGCAGTTCTTC. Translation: CSVHTTSNGQFF.

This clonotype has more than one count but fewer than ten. The CDR3 region is CAATGADTQYF. The CDR3 region has the DNA TGTGCCGCTACAGGGGCAGATACGCAGTATTTT. This chain connects TRBV10-3 to TRBJ2-3; 7 bases agree with TRBD1. Looked up from germline, CDR1 is ENHRY and CDR2 is SYGVKD. Trimming cost V 11 bases and J 4 bases; bases outside gene matches: 3. The CDR3 totals 11 residues.

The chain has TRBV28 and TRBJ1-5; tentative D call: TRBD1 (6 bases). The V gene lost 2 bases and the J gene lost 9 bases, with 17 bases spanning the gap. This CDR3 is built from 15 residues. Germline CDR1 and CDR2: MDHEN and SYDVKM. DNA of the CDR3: TGTGCCAGCAGTTTACCGCGACAGGACCAGCGGCCCCAGCATTTT. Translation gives CASSLPRQDQRPQHF.

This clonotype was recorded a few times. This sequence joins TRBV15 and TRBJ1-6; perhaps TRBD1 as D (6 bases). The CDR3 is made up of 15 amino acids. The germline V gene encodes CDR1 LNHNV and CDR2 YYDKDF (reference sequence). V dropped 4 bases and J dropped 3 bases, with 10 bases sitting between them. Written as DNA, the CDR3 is TGTGCCACCAGCATAAGGGGGGACTATAATTCACCCCTCCACTTT. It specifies CATSIRGDYNSPLHF.

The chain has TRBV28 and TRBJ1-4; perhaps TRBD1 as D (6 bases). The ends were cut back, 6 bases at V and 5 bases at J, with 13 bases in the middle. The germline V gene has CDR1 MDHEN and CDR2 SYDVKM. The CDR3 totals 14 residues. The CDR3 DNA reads TGTGCCAGCAGATCAGGGGCGGAAAATGAAAAACTGTTTTTT. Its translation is CASRSGAENEKLFF.

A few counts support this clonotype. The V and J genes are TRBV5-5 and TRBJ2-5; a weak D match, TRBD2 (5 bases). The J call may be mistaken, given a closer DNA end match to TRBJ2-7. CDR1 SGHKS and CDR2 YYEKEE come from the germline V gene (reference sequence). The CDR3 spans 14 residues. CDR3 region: CASSPWGVAYEQYF. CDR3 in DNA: TGTGCCAGCAGCCCCTGGGGAGTAGCCTACGAGCAGTACTTC.

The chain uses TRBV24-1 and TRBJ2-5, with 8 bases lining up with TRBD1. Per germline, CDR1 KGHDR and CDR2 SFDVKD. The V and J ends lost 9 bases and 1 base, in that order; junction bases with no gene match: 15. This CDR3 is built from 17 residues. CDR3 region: CATGGTTTGEVQETQYF. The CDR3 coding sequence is TGTGCCACCGGTGGTACTACGACAGGGGAGGTCCAAGAGACCCAGTACTTC.

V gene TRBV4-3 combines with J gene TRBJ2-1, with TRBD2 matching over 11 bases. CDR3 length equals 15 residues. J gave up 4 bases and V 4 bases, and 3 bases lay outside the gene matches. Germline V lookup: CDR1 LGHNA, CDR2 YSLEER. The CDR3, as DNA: TGCGCCAGCAGCCGGGCTAGCGGGGGGTACAATGAGCAGTTCTTC. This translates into CASSRASGGYNEQFF.